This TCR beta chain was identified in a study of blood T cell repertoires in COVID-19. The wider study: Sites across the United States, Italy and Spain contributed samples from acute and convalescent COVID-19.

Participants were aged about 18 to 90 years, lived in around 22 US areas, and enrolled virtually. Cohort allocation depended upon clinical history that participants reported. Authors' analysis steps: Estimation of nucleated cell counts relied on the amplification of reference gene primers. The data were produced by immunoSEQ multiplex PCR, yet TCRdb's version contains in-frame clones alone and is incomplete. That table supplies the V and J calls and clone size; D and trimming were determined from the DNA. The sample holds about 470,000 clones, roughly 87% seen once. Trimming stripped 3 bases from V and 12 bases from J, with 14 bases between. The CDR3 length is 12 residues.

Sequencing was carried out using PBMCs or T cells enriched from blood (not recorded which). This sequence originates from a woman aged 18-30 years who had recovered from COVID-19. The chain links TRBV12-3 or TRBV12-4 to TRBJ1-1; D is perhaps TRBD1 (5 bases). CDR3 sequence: CASSFGRGLPFF. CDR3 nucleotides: TGTGCCAGCAGTTTTGGGCGGGGGTTACCTTTCTTT.